This TCR beta chain was obtained from a study of human T cells and chemical hapten exposure. Study-wide background: On the upper back, patch tests were applied with 0.01% DPC and read at 6 days. Recorded diagnoses among the mostly female patients were alopecia areata, totalis or universalis. Points from the study as a whole: Once DPC sensitization occurred, TCRs above 1 in 1000 frequency showed no change.

Comments on this clonotype: Its antigen is unknown.

Time point of the sample: patch test 1, 2 weeks after DPC sensitization. The treatment denotes: therapeutic diphenylcyclopropenone sensitization with weekly scalp DPC. The authors' total RNA extraction used unfractionated whole blood. MiXCR was run by TCRdb on the RACE reads, yielding one entry per CDR3 protein. Here the sample spans tens of thousands of distinct CDR3 sequences, over 9.5% being singletons. This CDR3 spans 15 amino acids. Germline CDR1 KGHSH, CDR2 LQKENI. V lost 3 bases and J lost 3, with 15 bases in between. The material was whole blood, obtained in connection with sensitization to the hapten diphenylcyclopropenone (DPC). The receptor's source is a woman aged 60 to 75 with alopecia areata. Some clones in this sample may be carry-over from other donors' samples. The chain carries TRBV18 and TRBJ2-7; D remains ambiguous. CDR3 sequence: CASSPLTGGSYEQYF. CDR3 nucleotides: TGTGCCAGCTCACCTCTTACCGGTGGAAGCTACGAGCAGTACTTC.